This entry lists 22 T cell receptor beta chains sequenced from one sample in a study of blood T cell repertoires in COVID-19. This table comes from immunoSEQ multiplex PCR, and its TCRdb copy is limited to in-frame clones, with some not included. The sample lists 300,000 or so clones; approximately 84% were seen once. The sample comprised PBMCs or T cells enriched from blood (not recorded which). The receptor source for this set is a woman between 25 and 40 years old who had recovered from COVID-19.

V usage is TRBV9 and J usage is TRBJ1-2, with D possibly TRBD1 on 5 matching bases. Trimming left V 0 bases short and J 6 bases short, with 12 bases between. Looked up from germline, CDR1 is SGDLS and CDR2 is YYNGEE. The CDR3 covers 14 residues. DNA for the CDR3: TGTGCCAGCAGCGTAGCTCCAGGGAGGGATGGCTACACCTTC. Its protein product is CASSVAPGRDGYTF.

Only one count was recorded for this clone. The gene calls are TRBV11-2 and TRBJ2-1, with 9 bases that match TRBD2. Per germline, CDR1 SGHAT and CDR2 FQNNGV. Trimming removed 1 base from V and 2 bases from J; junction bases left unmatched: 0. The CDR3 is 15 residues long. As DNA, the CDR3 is TGTGCCAGCAGCTTAGGCGGGGGGGCCTACAATGAGCAGTTCTTC. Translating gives CASSLGGGAYNEQFF.

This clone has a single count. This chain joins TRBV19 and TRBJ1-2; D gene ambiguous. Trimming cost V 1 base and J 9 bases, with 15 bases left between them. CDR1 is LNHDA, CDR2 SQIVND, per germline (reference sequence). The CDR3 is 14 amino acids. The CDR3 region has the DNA TGTGCCAGTAGTATAGGAGGCACCGATCAACGCTACACCTTC. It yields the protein CASSIGGTDQRYTF.

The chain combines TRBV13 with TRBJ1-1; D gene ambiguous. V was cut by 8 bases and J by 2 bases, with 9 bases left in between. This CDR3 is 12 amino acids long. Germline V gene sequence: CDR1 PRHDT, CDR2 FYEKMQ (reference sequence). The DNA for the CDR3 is TGTGCCAGCCATCAGATAAACACTGAAGCTTTCTTT. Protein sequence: CASHQINTEAFF.

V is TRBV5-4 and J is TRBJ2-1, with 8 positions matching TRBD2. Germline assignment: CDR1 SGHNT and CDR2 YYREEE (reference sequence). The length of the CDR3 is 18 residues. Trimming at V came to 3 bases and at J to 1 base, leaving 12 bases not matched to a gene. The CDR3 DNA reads TGTGCCAGCAGCTCTCTGGCGGGGGGCCAACAATCCTACAATGAGCAGTTCTTC. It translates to CASSSLAGGQQSYNEQFF.

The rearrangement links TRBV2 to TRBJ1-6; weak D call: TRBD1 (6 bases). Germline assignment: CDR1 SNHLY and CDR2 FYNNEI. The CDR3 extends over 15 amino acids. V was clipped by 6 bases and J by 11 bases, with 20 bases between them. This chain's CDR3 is CASRGGDRLGAPLHF. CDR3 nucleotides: TGTGCCAGCAGGGGCGGCGACAGGCTCGGGGCACCCCTCCACTTT.

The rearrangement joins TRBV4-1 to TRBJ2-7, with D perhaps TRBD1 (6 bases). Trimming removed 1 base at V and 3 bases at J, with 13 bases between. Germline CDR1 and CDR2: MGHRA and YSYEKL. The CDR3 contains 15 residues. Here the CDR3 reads CASSQVGGQLYEQYF. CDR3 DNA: TGCGCCAGCAGCCAAGTAGGGGGACAACTCTACGAGCAGTACTTC.

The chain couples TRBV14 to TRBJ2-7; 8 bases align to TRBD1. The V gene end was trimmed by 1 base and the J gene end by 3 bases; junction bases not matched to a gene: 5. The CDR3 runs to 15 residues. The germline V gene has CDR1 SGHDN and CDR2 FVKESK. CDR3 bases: TGTGCCAGCAGCCAAGGGGACAGGCGACTCTACGAGCAGTACTTC. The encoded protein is CASSQGDRRLYEQYF.

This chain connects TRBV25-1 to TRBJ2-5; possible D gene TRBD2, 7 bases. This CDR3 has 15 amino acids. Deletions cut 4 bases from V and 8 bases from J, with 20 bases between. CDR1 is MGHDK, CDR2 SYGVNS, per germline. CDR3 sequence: CASSARQRGGQTQYF. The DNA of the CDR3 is TGTGCCAGCAGTGCTAGACAAAGGGGGGGGCAAACCCAGTACTTC.

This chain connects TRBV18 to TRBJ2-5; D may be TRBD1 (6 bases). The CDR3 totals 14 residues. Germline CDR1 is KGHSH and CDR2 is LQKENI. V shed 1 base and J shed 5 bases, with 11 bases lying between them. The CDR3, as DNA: TGTGCCAGCTCACCACGGGGGCCGGGGGAGACCCAGTACTTC. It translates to CASSPRGPGETQYF.

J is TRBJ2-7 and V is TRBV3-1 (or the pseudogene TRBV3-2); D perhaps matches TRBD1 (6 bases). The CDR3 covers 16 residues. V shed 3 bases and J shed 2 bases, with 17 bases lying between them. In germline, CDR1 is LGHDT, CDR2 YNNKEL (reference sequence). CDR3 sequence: CASSHTDRYTPYEQYF. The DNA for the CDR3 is TGTGCCAGCAGCCATACTGACAGGTATACTCCCTACGAGCAGTACTTC.

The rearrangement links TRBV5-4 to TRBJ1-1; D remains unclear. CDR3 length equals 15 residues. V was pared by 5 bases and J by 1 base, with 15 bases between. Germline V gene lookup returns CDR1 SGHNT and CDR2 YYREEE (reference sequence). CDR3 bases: TGTGCCAGCAGGCCAACTAGGGTGGAGAACACTGAAGCTTTCTTT. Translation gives CASRPTRVENTEAFF.

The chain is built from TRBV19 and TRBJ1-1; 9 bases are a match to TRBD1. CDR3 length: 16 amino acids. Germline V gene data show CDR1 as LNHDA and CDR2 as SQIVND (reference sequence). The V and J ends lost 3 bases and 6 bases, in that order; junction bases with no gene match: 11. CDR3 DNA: TGTGCCAGTAGTATCCGCCGGACAGGGGAGGTCGCTGAAGCTTTCTTT. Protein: CASSIRRTGEVAEAFF.

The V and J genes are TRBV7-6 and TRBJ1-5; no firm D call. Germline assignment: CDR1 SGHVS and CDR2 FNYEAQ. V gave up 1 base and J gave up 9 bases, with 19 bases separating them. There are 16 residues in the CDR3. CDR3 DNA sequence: TGTGCCAGCAGCTTAGACCCAGATGGGGTGGGAGGGCCCCAGCATTTT. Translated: CASSLDPDGVGGPQHF. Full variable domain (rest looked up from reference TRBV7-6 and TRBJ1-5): GAGVSQSPRYKVTKRGQDVALRCDPISGHVSLYWYRQALGQGPEFLTYFNYEAQQDKSGLPNDRFSAERPEGSISTLTIQRTEQRDSAMYRCASSLDPDGVGGPQHFGDGTRLSIL.

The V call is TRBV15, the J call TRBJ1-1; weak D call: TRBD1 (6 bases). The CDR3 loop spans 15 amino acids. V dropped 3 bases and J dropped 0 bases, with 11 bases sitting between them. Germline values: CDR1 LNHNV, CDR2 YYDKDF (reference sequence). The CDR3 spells CATSRAGAMNTEAFF. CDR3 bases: TGTGCCACCAGCAGGGCGGGGGCCATGAACACTGAAGCTTTCTTT.

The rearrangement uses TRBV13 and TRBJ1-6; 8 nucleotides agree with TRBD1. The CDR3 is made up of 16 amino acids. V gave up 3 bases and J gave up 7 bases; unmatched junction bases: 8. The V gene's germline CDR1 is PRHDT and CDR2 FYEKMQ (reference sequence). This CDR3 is CASSFNSGTGNSPLHF. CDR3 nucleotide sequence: TGTGCCAGCAGCTTCAACTCCGGGACAGGCAATTCACCCCTCCACTTT.

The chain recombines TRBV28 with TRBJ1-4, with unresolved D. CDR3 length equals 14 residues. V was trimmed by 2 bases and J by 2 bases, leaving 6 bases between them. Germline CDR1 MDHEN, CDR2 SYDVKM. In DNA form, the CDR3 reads TGTGCCAGCAGTTTACGAGTTACTAATGAAAAACTGTTTTTT. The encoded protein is CASSLRVTNEKLFF.

The CDR3 DNA reads as TGTGCCACCCGGGACAGGGGGGAGTCCGGGGAGCTGTTTTTT. Translation: CATRDRGESGELFF. The V and J genes are TRBV10-3 and TRBJ2-2; 11 positions agree with TRBD1. The CDR3 contains 14 residues. Germline V gene sequence: CDR1 ENHRY, CDR2 SYGVKD. V shed 10 bases, J shed 6 bases, and the junction held 7 bases outside the gene matches.

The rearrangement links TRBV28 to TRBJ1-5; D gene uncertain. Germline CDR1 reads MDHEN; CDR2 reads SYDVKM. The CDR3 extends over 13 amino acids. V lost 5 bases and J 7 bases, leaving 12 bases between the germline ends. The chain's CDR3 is CASSPGGQQPQHF. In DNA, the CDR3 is TGTGCCAGCAGTCCAGGTGGCCAACAGCCCCAGCATTTT.

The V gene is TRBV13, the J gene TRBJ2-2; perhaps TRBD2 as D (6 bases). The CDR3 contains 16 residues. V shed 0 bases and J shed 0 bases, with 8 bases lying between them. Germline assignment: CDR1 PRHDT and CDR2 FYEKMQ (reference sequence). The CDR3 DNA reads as TGTGCCAGCAGCTTAGGTGGACTATCGAACACCGGGGAGCTGTTTTTT. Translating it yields CASSLGGLSNTGELFF.

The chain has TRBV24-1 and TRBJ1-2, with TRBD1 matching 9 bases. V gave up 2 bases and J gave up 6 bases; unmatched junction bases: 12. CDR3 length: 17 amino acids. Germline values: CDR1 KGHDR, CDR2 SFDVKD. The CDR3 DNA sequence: TGTGCCACCAGTGATTCACCCAAAGGACAGGGGCCGAATGGCTACACCTTC. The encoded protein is CATSDSPKGQGPNGYTF.

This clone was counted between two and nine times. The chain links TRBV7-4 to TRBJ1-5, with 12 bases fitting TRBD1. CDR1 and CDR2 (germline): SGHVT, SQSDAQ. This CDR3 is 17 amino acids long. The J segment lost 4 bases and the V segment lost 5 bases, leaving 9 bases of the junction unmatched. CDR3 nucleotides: TGTGCCAGCAGCCTGGGGACAGGGGGCCCTTCAAATCAGCCCCAGCATTTT. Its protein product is CASSLGTGGPSNQPQHF.